A few counts support the clone carrying this TCR beta chain. Its antigen is unidentified. The data originate from a study of early T cells in non-severe SARS-CoV-2 infection. Study-wide background: The chains were unpaired, and the sequenced material was bulk RNA from unsorted whole blood. Whole-study results and caveats: The study's VDJdb matching favored anti-spike CD8 responses and missed private and CD4 specificities.

Unique molecular identifiers were attached to individual cDNA molecules. TCRdb processed the 5' RACE reads anew with MiXCR; each CDR3 protein has one entry. The repertoire has fewer than 80,000 distinct CDR3 sequences, about 10% of them found once; the top ten carry around 11%. Germline-derived CDR1 and CDR2 are GTSNPN and SVGIG (reference sequence). CDR3 length: 10 residues. The V gene lost 3 bases and the J gene lost 7 bases, with 4 bases spanning the gap. The sequence came from an adult who was a healthcare worker with PCR-confirmed SARS-CoV-2 infection or an uninfected control (not recorded which). The sequencing here drew on whole blood, taken at baseline. The chain carries TRBV30 and TRBJ2-1; D remains unclear. The CDR3 loop reads CAWRRNEQFF. The DNA of the CDR3 is TGTGCCTGGAGAAGGAATGAGCAGTTCTTC.